These 11 T cell receptor beta chains were all obtained from the same sample, sequenced in a study of Ad26.COV2.S vaccination and SARS-CoV-2 variants. Treatment described: some 20 received Ad26.COV2.S at low or high dose, single or two shots; a few received placebo; per-sample allocation not given. Following the first vaccine or placebo injection, samples were taken on day 63. Produced via immunoSEQ multiplex PCR; TCRdb's table is partial and in-frame only. The data contain some 460,000 clones, 80% to 90% of them seen just once; the ten biggest clones take up over 1.5%. The sequences come from peripheral blood, collected in a trial of Ad26.COV2.S vaccine versus placebo. These TCRs come from a person between 18 and 59 years old who received the Ad26.COV2.S COVID-19 vaccine or a placebo.

This clone turned up a few times. The gene calls are TRBV20-1 and TRBJ1-5, with unresolved D. The CDR3 runs to 16 residues. With 3 bases removed from V and 1 base from J, the gap between germline ends came to 16 bases. Looked up from germline, CDR1 is DFQATT and CDR2 is SNEGSKA (reference sequence). The DNA for the CDR3 is TGCAGTGCTAGTAGCCATGGTGCACAGAGCAATCAGCCCCAGCATTTT. Its translation is CSASSHGAQSNQPQHF.

The chain joins TRBV3-1 (or the pseudogene TRBV3-2) to TRBJ2-1; TRBD2 agrees at 11 bases. Looked up from germline, CDR1 is LGHDT and CDR2 is YNNKEL (reference sequence). V lost 2 bases to trimming and J lost 5 bases; unmatched junction nucleotides: 8. The CDR3 totals 17 residues. CDR3: CASSQPTTSGSNNEQFF. The CDR3 region has the DNA TGTGCCAGCAGCCAACCGACTACTAGCGGGAGCAACAATGAGCAGTTCTTC.

The CDR3 sequence is CASSVVADTQYF. CDR3 nucleotides: TGTGCCAGCAGCGTAGTAGCAGATACGCAGTATTTT. The chain has TRBV9 and TRBJ2-3, with unresolved D. This CDR3 comprises 12 residues. In germline, CDR1 is SGDLS, CDR2 YYNGEE. V was clipped by 0 bases and J by 4 bases, with 3 bases between them.

The chain employs TRBV19 and TRBJ1-2; TRBD1 aligns across 7 bases. Unmatched junction bases numbered 13, after V lost 4 bases and J lost 5 bases. This CDR3 has 16 amino acids. CDR1 is LNHDA, CDR2 SQIVND, per germline (reference sequence). CDR3 bases: TGTGCCAGTAGTAAGGGGAACAGGGGCACCCCTTATGGCTACACCTTC. Protein sequence: CASSKGNRGTPYGYTF.

A few counts support this clone. The gene calls are TRBV4-2 and TRBJ1-2, with D possibly being TRBD1 (6 bases). V shed 4 bases and J shed 8 bases, with 23 bases lying between them. CDR3 length: 16 amino acids. Germline V lookup: CDR1 LGHNA, CDR2 YNFKEQ. Here the CDR3 DNA reads TGTGCCAGCAGCCCTACACAGGGTTCCGACCCAGAGGGCTACACCTTC. It codes for CASSPTQGSDPEGYTF.

This rearrangement joins TRBV3-1 (or the pseudogene TRBV3-2) to TRBJ2-5; D is possibly TRBD2 (6 bases). This CDR3 comprises 14 residues. CDR1 is LGHDT and CDR2 is YNNKEL in the germline V gene (reference sequence). V lost 0 bases and J 10 bases, leaving 15 bases between the germline ends. The CDR3 sequence is CASSQDTGVRDQYF. CDR3 bases: TGTGCCAGCAGCCAAGATACGGGAGTAAGAGACCAGTACTTC.

Details on this clone: The junction shows a germline mismatch at one end, possibly a read error. The rearrangement uses TRBV30 and TRBJ1-2, with 7 bases identical to TRBD1. Germline CDR1 GTSNPN, CDR2 SVGIG (reference sequence). The CDR3 totals 12 residues. This CDR3 is CACSDRVYGYTF. CDR3 sequence (DNA): TGTGCCTGCAGTGACAGGGTCTATGGCTACACCTTC.

The chain uses TRBV10-3 and TRBJ2-7; no firm D call. The CDR3 runs to 14 residues. Trimming took 0 bases from V and 7 from J, leaving 13 bases between them. Germline V lookup: CDR1 ENHRY, CDR2 SYGVKD. This CDR3 is CAISESGPEDEQYF. CDR3 nucleotide sequence: TGTGCCATCAGTGAGTCCGGACCAGAGGATGAGCAGTACTTC.

V and J are TRBV28 and TRBJ1-5; D is perhaps TRBD1 (5 bases). Germline V gene lookup returns CDR1 MDHEN and CDR2 SYDVKM. This CDR3 is 13 amino acids long. V lost 7 bases and J lost 9, with 16 bases in between. CDR3 amino acids: CASTSRRRGPQHF. The CDR3 DNA sequence: TGTGCCAGCACTTCACGGCGTAGGGGGCCCCAGCATTTT.

The genes are TRBV5-1 and TRBJ1-1; 7 bases match TRBD1. From germline, CDR1 is SGHRS and CDR2 YFSETQ. The ends lost 2 bases at V and 2 bases at J; junction bases unmatched: 6. CDR3 length equals 15 residues. The CDR3: CASSLFGQENTEAFF. CDR3 coding DNA: TGCGCCAGCAGCTTATTTGGACAGGAAAACACTGAAGCTTTCTTT. Complete variable domain (other parts from reference TRBV5-1 and TRBJ1-1): KAGVTQTPRYLIKTRGQQVTLSCSPISGHRSVSWYQQTPGQGLQFLFEYFSETQRNKGNFPGRFSGRQFSNSRSEMNVSTLELGDSALYLCASSLFGQENTEAFFGQGTRLTVV.

The chain recombines TRBV4-2 with TRBJ2-7; TRBD1 might be the D (6 bases). Germline V CDR1 and CDR2: LGHNA, YNFKEQ. The CDR3 is 15 residues long. V lost 5 bases and J 5 bases, leaving 19 bases between the germline ends. The CDR3 is CASSKNQQGSNEQYF. As DNA, the CDR3 is TGTGCCAGCAGCAAGAACCAACAGGGTTCAAACGAGCAGTACTTC.